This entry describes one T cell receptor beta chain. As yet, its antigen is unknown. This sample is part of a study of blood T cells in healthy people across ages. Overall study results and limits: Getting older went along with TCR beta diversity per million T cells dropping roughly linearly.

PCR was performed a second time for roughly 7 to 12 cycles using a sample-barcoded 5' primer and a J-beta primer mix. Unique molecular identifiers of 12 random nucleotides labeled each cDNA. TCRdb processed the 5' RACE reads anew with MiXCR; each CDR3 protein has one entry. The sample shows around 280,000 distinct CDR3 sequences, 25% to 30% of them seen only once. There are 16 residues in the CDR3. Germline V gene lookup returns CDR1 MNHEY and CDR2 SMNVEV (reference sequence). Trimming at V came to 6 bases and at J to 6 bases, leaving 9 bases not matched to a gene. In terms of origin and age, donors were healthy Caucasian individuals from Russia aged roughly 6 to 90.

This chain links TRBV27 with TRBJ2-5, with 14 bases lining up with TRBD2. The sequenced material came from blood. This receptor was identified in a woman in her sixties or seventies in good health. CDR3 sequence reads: CASSRAGTSGSKTQYF. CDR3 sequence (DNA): TGTGCCAGCAGCCGCGCCGGGACTAGCGGGAGTAAGACCCAGTACTTC.